Listed here are 10 T cell receptor beta chains from one sample, sequenced in a study of identical twins. TCRdb itself ran the 5' RACE reads through MiXCR, one entry per CDR3 protein. The data hold under 300,000 distinct CDR3 sequences, with roughly 13% observed a single time. These same data were also listed under a study on yellow fever vaccine responses in identical twins.

The material sequenced was memory (CD45RO+) T cells sorted from blood. All receptors derive from a young woman in good health.

In its sample, this clonotype was seen many times. The rearrangement joins TRBV4-1 to TRBJ2-7; 7 bases are a match to TRBD1. V was pared by 4 bases and J by 0 bases, with 3 bases of the junction left unmatched. Per the germline V gene, CDR1 is MGHRA and CDR2 is YSYEKL. The CDR3 is 14 residues long. CDR3 DNA: TGCGCCAGCAGCCCCAGACAGGGCTCCTACGAGCAGTACTTC. Translating it yields CASSPRQGSYEQYF.

This chain connects TRBV2 to TRBJ2-5, with 11 bases fitting TRBD2. V lost 6 bases, J lost 5 bases, and 14 bases stayed unmatched. The germline V gene encodes CDR1 SNHLY and CDR2 FYNNEI. This CDR3 spans 17 amino acids. CDR3 region: CASRFLAGGLSQETQYF. In DNA form, the CDR3 reads TGTGCCAGCAGGTTCCTAGCGGGGGGTCTATCTCAGGAGACCCAGTACTTC. Full variable domain (rest looked up from reference TRBV2 and TRBJ2-5): EPEVTQTPSHQVTQMGQEVILRCVPISNHLYFYWYRQILGQKVEFLVSFYNNEISEKSEIFDDQFSVERPDGSNFTLKIRSTKLEDSAMYFCASRFLAGGLSQETQYFGPGTRLLVL.

In its sample, this clonotype was seen a few times. In nucleotides, the CDR3 is TGCAGCGTTATCCTCCTCGGCAGCCTAAACTACAATGAGCAGTTCTTC. As protein: CSVILLGSLNYNEQFF. This chain links TRBV29-1 with TRBJ2-1; D call uncertain. CDR1 and CDR2 from the germline V gene are SQVTM and ANQGSEA. V lost 5 bases and J 3 bases, leaving 20 bases between the germline ends. The CDR3 has 16 amino acids.

In this sample, this clonotype turned up many times. The V call is TRBV12-3 or TRBV12-4, the J call TRBJ2-3; 12 positions match TRBD2. This CDR3 comprises 14 residues. The J segment lost 6 bases and the V segment lost 5 bases, leaving 3 bases of the junction unmatched. The CDR3 here is CASSASGRVDTQYF. DNA for the CDR3: TGTGCCAGCAGTGCTAGCGGGAGGGTGGATACGCAGTATTTT.

J is TRBJ2-3 and V is TRBV7-3; D is perhaps TRBD2 (6 bases). Germline loops: CDR1 SGHTA, CDR2 FQGTGA. Trimming removed 3 bases from V and 10 bases from J, with 8 bases in between. The CDR3 covers 11 residues. The CDR3: CASSLGGAQYF. The CDR3 DNA reads TGTGCCAGCAGCTTGGGGGGTGCGCAGTATTTT. Filled out from reference TRBV7-3 and TRBJ2-3, the complete variable domain reads GAGVSQTPSNKVTEKGKYVELRCDPISGHTALYWYRQSLGQGPEFLIYFQGTGAADDSGLPNDRFFAVRPEGSVSTLKIQRTERGDSAVYLCASSLGGAQYFGPGTRLTVL.

This clonotype came up many times. V usage is TRBV28 and J usage is TRBJ1-3; D not certain. V was clipped by 2 bases and J by 4 bases, with 6 bases between them. This CDR3 is 13 amino acids long. Germline values: CDR1 MDHEN, CDR2 SYDVKM. The CDR3 here is CASSLRQGNTIYF. The CDR3, as DNA: TGTGCCAGCAGTTTAAGGCAAGGAAACACCATATATTTT.

This clonotype was recorded at least ten times. The chain is built from TRBV11-1 and TRBJ1-1; D not certain. The CDR3 is made up of 17 amino acids. The V end lost 1 base, the J end lost 3 bases, and 18 bases lay between the germline ends. Germline V gene lookup returns CDR1 SGHAT and CDR2 FQDESV (reference sequence). The CDR3 loop reads CASSLVVGYERDTEAFF. The DNA of the CDR3 is TGTGCCAGCAGCTTAGTAGTGGGGTATGAACGGGACACTGAAGCTTTCTTT.

This clonotype was observed at least ten times. The chain links TRBV11-2 to TRBJ2-3; perhaps TRBD1 as D (5 bases). V lost 1 base to trimming and J lost 0 bases, with 8 bases between them. This CDR3 has 15 amino acids. Germline lookup yields CDR1 SGHAT and CDR2 FQNNGV. CDR3 DNA sequence: TGTGCCAGCAGCTTAGGACAGACGAGCACAGATACGCAGTATTTT. It specifies CASSLGQTSTDTQYF.

This clonotype showed up many times. The chain carries TRBV4-2 and TRBJ2-5; 8 bases are a match to TRBD2. Germline CDR1 and CDR2: LGHNA and YNFKEQ. V gave up 0 bases and J gave up 1 base; unmatched junction bases: 7. The CDR3 is 17 residues long. The CDR3 DNA reads as TGTGCCAGCAGCCAAGAGATCCAGCGGGGGACCCAAGAGACCCAGTACTTC. Its protein is CASSQEIQRGTQETQYF.

This clonotype was counted ten times or more. The chain links TRBV12-3 or TRBV12-4 to TRBJ1-5; D is unresolved. Trimming stripped 0 bases from V and 2 bases from J, with 5 bases between. This CDR3 is 14 amino acids long. DNA of the CDR3: TGTGCCAGCAGTTTAGCAGGTGGCAATCAGCCCCAGCATTTT. Translating gives CASSLAGGNQPQHF.